Sequencing of this T cell receptor (beta chain) was carried out in a study of T cell changes during pregnancy in multiple sclerosis. CDR3 length equals 14 residues. From germline, CDR1 is MDHEN and CDR2 SYDVKM. V lost 0 bases and J 3 bases, leaving 9 bases between the germline ends. Sequencing used immunoSEQ multiplex PCR; TCRdb keeps in-frame clones, though not all of them. The sample lists around 33,000 clones, under 95% occurring once. The sequenced sample was peripheral blood, obtained in the third trimester of pregnancy. The chain carries TRBV28 and TRBJ2-7; tentative D call: TRBD1 (6 bases). This clonotype was obtained from a female donor in good health, enrolled as a control in a pregnancy study. CDR3 amino acids: CASSLWLQGYEQYF. DNA for the CDR3: TGTGCCAGCAGTTTATGGCTACAGGGCTACGAGCAGTACTTC.